The 29 T cell receptor beta chains listed next were all sequenced from one sample in a study of blood T cell repertoires in COVID-19. The table came from immunoSEQ multiplex PCR; TCRdb's copy has only in-frame clones and leaves some out. Of roughly 330,000 clones listed, roughly 87% are singletons. The sample comprised PBMCs or T cells enriched from blood (not recorded which). The source of these receptors is a woman aged 25 to 39 who had recovered from COVID-19.

CDR3: CASRDRGTDTQYF. CDR3 DNA: TGTGCCAGCAGGGACAGGGGCACAGATACGCAGTATTTT. V and J are TRBV27 and TRBJ2-3; the match to TRBD1 covers 8 bases. The ends lost 6 bases at V and 1 base at J; junction bases unmatched: 0. The CDR3 consists of 13 residues. Germline V lookup: CDR1 MNHEY, CDR2 SMNVEV (reference sequence).

A single count supports this clone. This chain links TRBV19 with TRBJ2-2; TRBD2 is a possible D gene (7 bases). The germline gives CDR1 LNHDA, CDR2 SQIVND (reference sequence). Trimming shortened V by 9 bases and J by 1 base, and 18 bases separated the two germline ends. The CDR3 is 16 residues long. The DNA for the CDR3 is TGTGCCAGCACGATGGCGGGGGCGAAGAACACCGGGGAGCTGTTTTTT. Its protein is CASTMAGAKNTGELFF. Drawing the rest from reference TRBV19 and TRBJ2-2, the complete variable domain is DGGITQSPKYLFRKEGQNVTLSCEQNLNHDAMYWYRQDPGQGLRLIYYSQIVNDFQKGDIAEGYSVSREKKESFPLTVTSAQKNPTAFYLCASTMAGAKNTGELFFGEGSRLTVL.

The rearrangement joins TRBV12-3 or TRBV12-4 to TRBJ2-7, with D unresolved. Trimming pared 6 bases from V and 4 bases from J, leaving 13 bases between. The CDR3 is 13 residues long. As DNA, the CDR3 is TGTGCCAGCAGCCCGAGGCCCCAATACGAGCAGTACTTC. This sequence encodes CASSPRPQYEQYF.

V is TRBV30 and J is TRBJ1-5; 10 bases line up with TRBD1. The junction had 3 bases not matched to a gene; V was cut back by 8 bases and J by 2 bases. The CDR3 has 13 residues. Germline V gene sequence: CDR1 GTSNPN, CDR2 SVGIG (reference sequence). The chain's CDR3 is CALGQGGNQPQHF. Written as DNA, the CDR3 is TGTGCCCTCGGACAGGGGGGCAATCAGCCCCAGCATTTT.

This chain links TRBV25-1 with TRBJ1-2, with D maybe TRBD1 (5 bases). Trimming cost V 1 base and J 3 bases, with 15 bases left between them. CDR1 and CDR2 from the germline V gene are MGHDK and SYGVNS. The CDR3 is 16 residues long. CDR3 in amino acids: CASSESPGVGDYGYTF. The CDR3 DNA follows: TGTGCCAGCAGTGAATCCCCGGGGGTAGGGGACTATGGCTACACCTTC.

This clone was detected only once. The chain uses TRBV7-2 and TRBJ1-2; 10 bases are a match to TRBD1. After removal of 4 bases from V and 4 bases from J, the junction contained 6 bases not matched to a gene. Germline values: CDR1 SGHTA, CDR2 FQGNSA. The CDR3 consists of 15 residues. As DNA, the CDR3 is TGTGCCAGCAGCTCATATAGACAGGGGGCCTATGGCTACACCTTC. Translated, it gives CASSSYRQGAYGYTF.

This rearrangement joins TRBV27 to TRBJ1-2; tentative D call: TRBD1 (5 bases). The germline CDR1 and CDR2 sequences are MNHEY and SMNVEV (reference sequence). The V end was cut by 3 bases, the J end by 2 bases, with 10 bases between. CDR3 size: 14 residues. The CDR3 nucleotides read TGTGCCAGCAGTTTCGGCAGGGCCAACTATGGCTACACCTTC. Protein: CASSFGRANYGYTF.

V and J are TRBV7-9 and TRBJ2-1, with 7 bases that match TRBD1. Germline-derived CDR1 and CDR2 are SEHNR and FQNEAQ (reference sequence). The CDR3 contains 14 residues. Trimming took 5 bases from V and 7 from J; bases not matched to a gene: 8. CDR3 bases: TGTGCCAGCAGCCCACTATGGACAGGTAATGAGCAGTTCTTC. It codes for CASSPLWTGNEQFF.

The chain has TRBV11-2 and TRBJ2-7; the D is unclear. CDR1 and CDR2 (germline): SGHAT, FQNNGV. Trimming left V 5 bases short and J 8 bases short, with 10 bases between. This CDR3 spans 11 amino acids. In DNA form, the CDR3 reads TGTGCCAGCAGCACAGAGCATAAGCAGTACTTC. Translating gives CASSTEHKQYF. The whole variable domain, remainder taken from reference TRBV11-2 and TRBJ2-7, is EAGVAQSPRYKIIEKRQSVAFWCNPISGHATLYWYQQILGQGPKLLIQFQNNGVVDDSQLPKDRFSAERLKGVDSTLKIQPAKLEDSAVYLCASSTEHKQYFGPGTRLTVT.

Worth noting for this clone: At one end the junction does not follow the germline gene, possibly because of a read error. This sequence joins TRBV7-7 and TRBJ2-2; perhaps TRBD1 as D (5 bases). The CDR3 is made up of 15 amino acids. Germline V CDR1 and CDR2: SSHAT, FNYEAQ (reference sequence). In DNA form, the CDR3 reads TGTGCTAGCAGCTTAGGACATGGGAACACCGGGGAGCTGTTTTTT. Translation gives CASSLGHGNTGELFF.

The V gene is TRBV30, the J gene TRBJ2-3; no firm D call. The V gene's germline CDR1 is GTSNPN and CDR2 SVGIG (reference sequence). The CDR3 spans 13 residues. V was trimmed by 3 bases and J by 5 bases, leaving 12 bases between them. The CDR3 spells CAWSPVPGDTQYF. CDR3 bases: TGTGCCTGGAGCCCCGTGCCCGGAGATACGCAGTATTTT.

This chain links TRBV19 with TRBJ1-2; TRBD1 is a possible D gene (6 bases). V was cut by 3 bases and J by 0 bases, with 14 bases left in between. CDR3 size: 16 residues. Germline V gene data show CDR1 as LNHDA and CDR2 as SQIVND (reference sequence). The CDR3 sequence is CASSIRAGEANYGYTF. CDR3 nucleotides: TGTGCCAGTAGTATCAGGGCAGGGGAAGCTAACTATGGCTACACCTTC.

The CDR3 protein is CASSLGGLNEKLFF. CDR3 DNA: TGTGCCAGCAGCTTAGGGGGCTTGAATGAAAAACTGTTTTTT. This chain uses TRBV7-8 with TRBJ1-4; TRBD1 is a possible D gene (5 bases). The CDR3 extends over 14 amino acids. V was clipped by 1 base and J by 5 bases, with 8 bases between them. The germline V gene encodes CDR1 SGHVS and CDR2 FQNEAQ.

This clone appeared once. CDR3 loop: CASSRGGAANTGELFF. CDR3 DNA sequence: TGTGCCAGCAGCCGCGGGGGGGCCGCGAACACCGGGGAGCTGTTTTTT. The chain is built from TRBV7-9 and TRBJ2-2, with TRBD2 identical over 9 bases. Looked up from germline, CDR1 is SEHNR and CDR2 is FQNEAQ (reference sequence). This CDR3 contains 16 residues. V lost 5 bases, J lost 0 bases, and 4 bases stayed unmatched.

The CDR3, as DNA: TGTGCCAGCAGCCCAGAACCCGTTACTGAAGCTTTCTTT. It translates to CASSPEPVTEAFF. This chain joins TRBV12-3 or TRBV12-4 and TRBJ1-1; D not resolved. V shed 6 bases and J shed 5 bases, with 13 bases lying between them. The CDR3 loop spans 13 amino acids.

The V and J genes are TRBV19 and TRBJ1-1; 9 nucleotides agree with TRBD1. The V and J ends lost 10 bases and 4 bases, in that order; junction bases with no gene match: 4. CDR3 size: 12 residues. Germline V CDR1 and CDR2: LNHDA, SQIVND (reference sequence). The CDR3 nucleotides are TGTGCCACCGGACAGGGGCCCACTGAAGCTTTCTTT. Translation gives CATGQGPTEAFF.

V usage is TRBV6-1 and J usage is TRBJ1-2; 9 nucleotides agree with TRBD1. The J segment lost 11 bases and the V segment lost 2 bases, leaving 9 bases of the junction unmatched. Germline CDR1 is MNHNS and CDR2 is SASEGT. The CDR3 has 14 amino acids. Here the CDR3 reads CASSEYGQGSGYTF. Here the CDR3 DNA reads TGTGCCAGCAGTGAATACGGACAGGGGAGTGGTTACACCTTC.

The chain has TRBV7-3 and TRBJ2-3; D not certain. V lost 1 base and J 2 bases, leaving 10 bases between the germline ends. The germline gives CDR1 SGHTA, CDR2 FQGTGA. The CDR3 totals 15 residues. CDR3: CASSLRGISTDTQYF. In nucleotides, the CDR3 is TGTGCCAGCAGCTTAAGAGGCATCTCCACAGATACGCAGTATTTT.

This chain links TRBV6-2 or TRBV6-3 with TRBJ2-7; D is undetermined. Germline lookup yields CDR1 MNHEY and CDR2 SVGEGT. V dropped 0 bases and J dropped 4 bases, with 13 bases sitting between them. CDR3 length equals 15 residues. The CDR3 loop reads CASSYSRPAAYEQYF. The CDR3 nucleotides are TGTGCCAGCAGTTACTCCCGGCCCGCGGCTTACGAGCAGTACTTC.

The chain links TRBV2 to TRBJ1-2; the match to TRBD1 covers 9 bases. The trim removed 5 bases at V and 10 bases at J, leaving 5 bases unmatched. This CDR3 is 12 amino acids long. Germline V gene sequence: CDR1 SNHLY, CDR2 FYNNEI. Here the CDR3 DNA reads TGTGCCAGCAGTAACCGGGACAGGGACTACACCTTC. Its translation is CASSNRDRDYTF.

This chain connects TRBV30 to TRBJ1-3; D gene uncertain. The V gene lost 4 bases and the J gene lost 2 bases, with 12 bases spanning the gap. The germline V gene encodes CDR1 GTSNPN and CDR2 SVGIG (reference sequence). CDR3 length: 14 residues. The DNA for the CDR3 is TGTGCCTGGACACAGTGGTTAGCTGGAAACACCATATATTTT. Translated, it gives CAWTQWLAGNTIYF.

The chain carries TRBV4-3 and TRBJ1-4; D is undetermined. This CDR3 is built from 14 residues. The ends were cut back, 6 bases at V and 4 bases at J, with 12 bases in the middle. Per the germline V gene, CDR1 is LGHNA and CDR2 is YSLEER. CDR3 in DNA: TGCGCCAGCAGTCGAATCCGGGGTAATGAAAAACTGTTTTTT. Protein: CASSRIRGNEKLFF.

The chain combines TRBV5-8 with TRBJ1-5; 7 bases are shared with TRBD1. With V trimmed by 3 bases and J by 3 bases, 9 bases remained unmatched. The CDR3 is made up of 16 amino acids. The germline V gene has CDR1 SGHTS and CDR2 YDEGEE. The CDR3 loop is CASSSQQGPFNQPQHF. The CDR3 DNA sequence: TGTGCCAGCAGCTCGCAACAGGGGCCGTTCAATCAGCCCCAGCATTTT.

The gene calls are TRBV6-6 and TRBJ2-3, with 11 nucleotides matching TRBD2. CDR1 is MNHNY and CDR2 is SVGAGI in the germline V gene (reference sequence). Trimming removed 5 bases from V and 0 bases from J; junction bases left unmatched: 7. This CDR3 comprises 17 residues. The CDR3, as DNA: TGTGCCAGCAGTCCCGGGACTAGCGGCGCTAGCACAGATACGCAGTATTTT. Its translation is CASSPGTSGASTDTQYF.

The chain recombines TRBV2 with TRBJ1-2, with 8 bases identical to TRBD1. V shed 8 bases and J 4 bases; nucleotides not matched to a gene: 3. The CDR3 loop spans 12 amino acids. CDR1 and CDR2 (germline): SNHLY, FYNNEI. In nucleotides, the CDR3 is TGTGCCAGCGGGACAGGCGTCTATGGCTACACCTTC. Amino acid sequence: CASGTGVYGYTF.

The chain recombines TRBV3-1 (or the pseudogene TRBV3-2) with TRBJ1-4; D is undetermined. Trimming took off 4 bases at V and 5 bases at J, with 14 bases between the two ends. This CDR3 region has 15 residues. CDR1 and CDR2 from the germline V gene are LGHDT and YNNKEL (reference sequence). CDR3 nucleotides: TGTGCCAGCAGCCCCAGAAGAGGGAACAATGAAAAACTGTTTTTT. Its protein product is CASSPRRGNNEKLFF.

The V and J genes are TRBV3-1 (or the pseudogene TRBV3-2) and TRBJ2-1; D remains unclear. Germline-derived CDR1 and CDR2 are LGHDT and YNNKEL (reference sequence). The CDR3 runs to 16 residues. Trimming pared 3 bases from V and 2 bases from J, leaving 14 bases between. The CDR3 DNA sequence: TGTGCCAGCAGCCATGATGTATGGAGACCCTACAATGAGCAGTTCTTC. Amino acids: CASSHDVWRPYNEQFF.

This clone was detected only once. The chain joins TRBV29-1 to TRBJ2-5, with 7 bases aligning to TRBD1. Trimming cost V 7 bases and J 5 bases; bases outside gene matches: 7. Per the germline V gene, CDR1 is SQVTM and CDR2 is ANQGSEA. This CDR3 region has 12 residues. The CDR3 spells CSAVTGRETQYF. The DNA for the CDR3 is TGCAGCGCTGTGACAGGGCGGGAGACCCAGTACTTC.

This rearrangement joins TRBV19 to TRBJ1-1, with 8 bases fitting TRBD1. The CDR3 is 16 residues long. Germline V gene sequence: CDR1 LNHDA, CDR2 SQIVND (reference sequence). V lost 5 bases and J lost 3; bases outside the gene matches: 11. CDR3 sequence: CASSHGQGLGDTEAFF. For the CDR3, the DNA is TGTGCCAGTAGTCACGGACAGGGCCTGGGGGACACTGAAGCTTTCTTT.